These 21 T cell receptor beta chains share one sample of origin, sequenced in a study of blood T cell repertoires in COVID-19. Measured with immunoSEQ multiplex PCR; TCRdb has only the in-frame clones, and not every one. The sample lists tens of thousands of clones; more than 85% were seen once. The sequenced sample was peripheral blood. Receptors were obtained from a human donor in a cohort sampled during active COVID-19.

The rearrangement links TRBV7-3 to TRBJ2-5, with D possibly matching TRBD1 (6 bases). With 1 base removed from V and 3 bases from J, the gap between germline ends came to 12 bases. Germline V gene data show CDR1 as SGHTA and CDR2 as FQGTGA. The CDR3 covers 15 residues. Here the CDR3 reads CASSLRGHSEETQYF. The CDR3 DNA is TGTGCCAGCAGCTTAAGGGGACACTCGGAAGAGACCCAGTACTTC. Variable domain in full (rest from reference TRBV7-3 and TRBJ2-5): GAGVSQTPSNKVTEKGKYVELRCDPISGHTALYWYRQSLGQGPEFLIYFQGTGAADDSGLPNDRFFAVRPEGSVSTLKIQRTERGDSAVYLCASSLRGHSEETQYFGPGTRLLVL.

The genes are TRBV19 and TRBJ1-1; 9 positions match TRBD1. Trimming removed 7 bases from V and 1 base from J; junction bases left unmatched: 7. CDR1 is LNHDA, CDR2 SQIVND, per germline (reference sequence). CDR3 size: 15 residues. The CDR3 DNA reads as TGTGCCAGTAAGGCGTCGGGACAGGGGAACACTGAAGCTTTCTTT. As protein: CASKASGQGNTEAFF.

This chain links TRBV11-3 with TRBJ1-4, with D possibly matching TRBD1 (6 bases). V lost 8 bases and J lost 6, with 13 bases in between. Germline assignment: CDR1 SGHNT and CDR2 YENEEA. The CDR3 is 13 residues long. This CDR3 reads CASSGYRDEKLFF. The CDR3 DNA reads as TGTGCCAGCTCGGGCTACAGGGATGAAAAACTGTTTTTT.

This clone came up once. The gene calls are TRBV5-1 and TRBJ2-1; TRBD2 matches at 10 bases. The CDR3 loop spans 16 amino acids. V shed 4 bases, J shed 8 bases, and the junction held 12 bases outside the gene matches. CDR1 and CDR2 from the germline V gene are SGHRS and YFSETQ. Here the CDR3 reads CASSALAGVSFDEQFF. CDR3 bases: TGCGCCAGCAGCGCCCTAGCGGGAGTTTCATTCGATGAGCAGTTCTTC.

This chain connects TRBV28 to TRBJ1-2, with 8 bases aligning to TRBD1. The CDR3 has 16 amino acids. CDR1 and CDR2 from the germline V gene are MDHEN and SYDVKM. The J segment lost 2 bases and the V segment lost 1 base, leaving 6 bases of the junction unmatched. CDR3 coding DNA: TGTGCCAGCAGTTTATCACAGGGGGGCTTCAACTATGGCTACACCTTC. Translating gives CASSLSQGGFNYGYTF.

CDR3 sequence (DNA): TGCGCCAGCAGCGGACAGGGCCTTCGTTCACCCCTCCACTTT. This encodes CASSGQGLRSPLHF. This chain uses TRBV5-1 with TRBJ1-6; 8 bases are shared with TRBD1. Trimming removed 4 bases from V and 9 bases from J; junction bases left unmatched: 6. The CDR3 runs to 14 residues. Germline CDR1 reads SGHRS; CDR2 reads YFSETQ.

The rearrangement joins TRBV28 to TRBJ2-3; the match to TRBD2 covers 8 bases. CDR1 is MDHEN, CDR2 SYDVKM, per germline. V was clipped by 8 bases and J by 4 bases; unmatched bases: 8. The length of the CDR3 is 14 residues. The CDR3 DNA sequence: TGTGCCAGCTCCCAGACTAGCGTCCCAGATACGCAGTATTTT. This encodes CASSQTSVPDTQYF.

V gene TRBV6-2 or TRBV6-3 combines with J gene TRBJ2-7, with D possibly matching TRBD1 (5 bases). V lost 0 bases to trimming and J lost 3 bases, with 12 bases between them. CDR1 and CDR2 from the germline V gene are MNHEY and SVGEGT. There are 15 residues in the CDR3. The CDR3 loop is CASSYSSRANYEQYF. The CDR3 region has the DNA TGTGCCAGCAGTTACTCGAGCAGGGCGAACTACGAGCAGTACTTC.

V is TRBV28 and J is TRBJ1-6; 7 nucleotides agree with TRBD1. V trimming: 5 bases; J trimming: 7 bases; junction bases outside the gene matches: 8. The CDR3 loop spans 15 amino acids. CDR1 is MDHEN and CDR2 is SYDVKM in the germline V gene. This CDR3 is CASSLGQPSNSPLHF. The CDR3 DNA follows: TGTGCCAGCAGTCTGGGACAGCCAAGCAATTCACCCCTCCACTTT.

This chain joins TRBV7-2 and TRBJ2-3; D may be TRBD2 (5 bases). CDR3 length: 17 amino acids. Deletions cut 5 bases from V and 6 bases from J, with 24 bases between. The germline gives CDR1 SGHTA, CDR2 FQGNSA. This chain's CDR3 is CASSPTSSPSGGDTQYF. DNA for the CDR3: TGTGCCAGCAGCCCAACTTCGTCCCCCTCCGGAGGCGATACGCAGTATTTT.

This clone came up a few times. The gene calls are TRBV11-2 and TRBJ2-5; 8 positions match TRBD2. The CDR3 sequence is 15 residues long. The junction had 5 bases not matched to a gene; V was cut back by 1 base and J by 4 bases. In germline, CDR1 is SGHAT, CDR2 FQNNGV. In DNA, the CDR3 is TGTGCCAGCAGCTTAGCGGGGGGGCCGGGAGAGACCCAGTACTTC. It encodes CASSLAGGPGETQYF. Together with reference TRBV11-2 and TRBJ2-5, the CDR3 gives the full variable domain: EAGVAQSPRYKIIEKRQSVAFWCNPISGHATLYWYQQILGQGPKLLIQFQNNGVVDDSQLPKDRFSAERLKGVDSTLKIQPAKLEDSAVYLCASSLAGGPGETQYFGPGTRLLVL.

The chain links TRBV2 to TRBJ2-5; D is uncertain. The V end lost 6 bases, the J end lost 5 bases, and 7 bases lay between the germline ends. CDR1 SNHLY and CDR2 FYNNEI come from the germline V gene. The CDR3 length is 11 residues. The CDR3 protein is CASSQKETQYF. DNA for the CDR3: TGTGCCAGCAGCCAGAAGGAGACCCAGTACTTC.

This chain uses TRBV2 with TRBJ2-1; TRBD2 matches 7 bases. Germline V gene lookup returns CDR1 SNHLY and CDR2 FYNNEI. After removal of 7 bases from V and 6 bases from J, the junction contained 9 bases not matched to a gene. This CDR3 has 14 amino acids. The CDR3 bases are TGTGCCAGCACAGGTTATCCTAGCGGCAATGAGCAGTTCTTC. Protein product: CASTGYPSGNEQFF. Full variable domain (outside the CDR3, taken from reference TRBV2 and TRBJ2-1): EPEVTQTPSHQVTQMGQEVILRCVPISNHLYFYWYRQILGQKVEFLVSFYNNEISEKSEIFDDQFSVERPDGSNFTLKIRSTKLEDSAMYFCASTGYPSGNEQFFGPGTRLTVL.

The chain combines TRBV2 with TRBJ2-2, with 7 nucleotides matching TRBD1. This CDR3 spans 15 amino acids. V lost 8 bases, J lost 2 bases, and 8 bases stayed unmatched. Looked up from germline, CDR1 is SNHLY and CDR2 is FYNNEI. The CDR3 loop reads CASLTGPINTGELFF. CDR3 DNA: TGTGCCAGCTTGACAGGGCCGATCAACACCGGGGAGCTGTTTTTT.

Details on this clone: A junction end diverges from the germline sequence, so it may reflect a read error. V and J are TRBV7-7 and TRBJ2-3; TRBD2 matches 10 bases. The germline CDR1 and CDR2 sequences are SSHAT and FNYEAQ (reference sequence). The CDR3 sequence is 20 residues long. This chain's CDR3 is CASSRGIGLAALSGSNTQYF. CDR3 sequence (DNA): TGTGCTAGCAGCCGGGGAATAGGACTAGCGGCACTAAGTGGATCCAATACGCAGTATTTT.

V usage is TRBV9 and J usage is TRBJ2-7; 8 bases fit TRBD1. V lost 2 bases, J lost 7 bases, and 5 bases stayed unmatched. The CDR3 is 13 amino acids. CDR1 and CDR2 (germline): SGDLS, YYNGEE. The CDR3 DNA reads as TGTGCCAGCAGCGTGGACAGGGCGGGGGAGCAGTACTTC. As protein: CASSVDRAGEQYF.

The chain uses TRBV5-1 and TRBJ2-7; TRBD2 agrees at 11 bases. V shed 6 bases, J shed 7 bases, and the junction held 9 bases outside the gene matches. The CDR3 contains 14 residues. Germline CDR1 SGHRS, CDR2 YFSETQ. CDR3 bases: TGCGCCAGCACAAGACTAGCGGGAATCGGGGAGCAGTACTTC. Translated: CASTRLAGIGEQYF.

The chain combines TRBV2 with TRBJ2-4; D is ambiguous. V lost 6 bases and J lost 0, with 6 bases in between. The CDR3 sequence is 13 residues long. From germline, CDR1 is SNHLY and CDR2 FYNNEI. This CDR3 is CASSEAAKNIQYF. The CDR3 DNA sequence: TGTGCCAGCAGCGAGGCAGCCAAAAACATTCAGTACTTC.

The chain carries TRBV18 and TRBJ2-1, with D tentatively TRBD1 (5 bases). V lost 3 bases and J lost 9, with 9 bases in between. Germline assignment: CDR1 KGHSH and CDR2 LQKENI. This CDR3 is 12 amino acids long. The CDR3: CASSPIQVEQFF. The CDR3 DNA is TGTGCCAGCTCACCTATACAGGTTGAGCAGTTCTTC. The whole variable domain, remainder taken from reference TRBV18 and TRBJ2-1, is NAGVMQNPRHLVRRRGQEARLRCSPMKGHSHVYWYRQLPEEGLKFMVYLQKENIIDESGMPKERFSAEFPKEGPSILRIQQVVRGDSAAYFCASSPIQVEQFFGPGTRLTVL.

V gene TRBV3-1 (or the pseudogene TRBV3-2) combines with J gene TRBJ1-6, with 9 bases aligning to TRBD1. V was pared by 4 bases and J by 1 base, with 5 bases of the junction left unmatched. CDR3 size: 17 residues. The germline V gene encodes CDR1 LGHDT and CDR2 YNNKEL (reference sequence). CDR3 sequence reads: CASSLGTGRSYNSPLHF. The CDR3 nucleotides read TGTGCCAGCAGCCTTGGGACAGGGAGGTCCTATAATTCACCCCTCCACTTT.

Comment on this clone: The sample carries other DNA sequences with the same CDR3. The chain uses TRBV11-3 and TRBJ1-2; TRBD1 matches at 8 bases. V dropped 5 bases and J dropped 2; count of bases not matched to a gene: 7. Germline loops: CDR1 SGHNT, CDR2 YENEEA. CDR3 length equals 15 residues. The CDR3 DNA reads as TGTGCCAGCAGCCCCGATACAGGGGGAAACTATGGCTACACCTTC. Its protein is CASSPDTGGNYGYTF.